Detailed here is one TCR beta chain. Its antigen is still unknown. Cell sorting was applied to PBMCs, and CD4+ and CD8+ T cells were collected. This sample is drawn from a study of CD8+ T cells in alopecia areata. Investigators isolated RNA and reverse transcribed it into cDNA to act as the sequencing template. The table came from immunoSEQ multiplex PCR; TCRdb's copy has only in-frame clones and leaves some out. This repertoire shows about 99,000 clones, roughly 53% found once; its top ten account for 8.8%. Whole-study results and caveats: Patients shared TCRs less clearly than mice did, possibly owing to HLA. Compared with normal scalp, lesional scalp had higher clonality and more expanded CD8+ clones.

Trimming stripped 8 bases from V and 5 bases from J, with 13 bases between. This CDR3 contains 13 residues. Germline V gene data show CDR1 as MDHEN and CDR2 as SYDVKM. What was sequenced was CD4+ T cells sorted from blood. The sequence was obtained from a human donor in good health. This chain links TRBV28 with TRBJ1-5, with D possibly matching TRBD1 (5 bases). The CDR3 sequence is CASWGGVYQPQHF. In DNA form, the CDR3 reads TGTGCCAGCTGGGGGGGTGTGTATCAGCCCCAGCATTTT.